This is a list of T cell receptor beta chains from one sample in a study of cytotoxic CD8 clonotypes in ibrutinib-treated CLL. Repertoires were generated with immunoSEQ multiplex PCR, while TCRdb's copy carries only in-frame clones and drops some. This table has some 30,000 clones, 70% to 80% appearing once. Sequencing used PBMCs, obtained after 36 months of ibrutinib treatment. Every receptor here comes from a human donor with chronic lymphocytic leukemia. Each CDR3 is given with its conserved first and last residue. The D gene is left open where the match is weak. Part of the rows lack a size; the others show once, few, many or a class for expanded clones.

J gene: TRBJ1-3
V gene: TRBV5-1
D gene: TRBD1
clone size: few
CDR3 DNA: TGCGCCAGCAGCCCGAATCCGACAGGGGACGGAAACACCATATATTTT
CDR3 protein: CASSPNPTGDGNTIYF

J gene: TRBJ1-1
V gene: TRBV7-9
D gene: .
clone size: .
CDR3 DNA: TGTGCCAGCAGGGAAATGAACACTGAAGCTTTCTTT
CDR3 protein: CASREMNTEAFF

J gene: TRBJ1-1
V gene: TRBV19
D gene: TRBD1
clone size: .
CDR3 DNA: TGTGCCAGTAGAGTGGCAGGGGGCGTTGAAGCTTTCTTT
CDR3 protein: CASRVAGGVEAFF

J gene: TRBJ1-2
V gene: TRBV7-9
D gene: .
clone size: .
CDR3 DNA: TGTGCCAGCAGAGCAGGGGATAGTGGCTACACCTTC
CDR3 protein: CASRAGDSGYTF

J gene: TRBJ1-2
V gene: TRBV7-9
D gene: TRBD1
clone size: few
CDR3 DNA: TGTGCCAGCAGCTACCTCCGGACAGGGAGCGATGGCTACACCTTC
CDR3 protein: CASSYLRTGSDGYTF

J gene: TRBJ1-2
V gene: TRBV7-8
D gene: TRBD1
clone size: .
CDR3 DNA: TGTGCCAGCAGCTTAGGGCAGGGGGCGCGAAGTTATGGCTACACCTTC
CDR3 protein: CASSLGQGARSYGYTF

J gene: TRBJ2-7
V gene: TRBV5-1
D gene: TRBD1
clone size: once
CDR3 DNA: TGCGCCAGCAGCTTGGTAGGACAGGGGAGTGAGCAGTACTTC
CDR3 protein: CASSLVGQGSEQYF

J gene: TRBJ2-3
V gene: TRBV30
D gene: TRBD2
clone size: few
CDR3 DNA: TGTGCCTGGAGTGACCTAGCGGGGGGCCGGGATACGCAGTATTTT
CDR3 protein: CAWSDLAGGRDTQYF

J gene: TRBJ1-1
V gene: TRBV5-4
D gene: .
clone size: .
CDR3 DNA: TGTGCCAGCAGCTTGGCACAGAACACTGAAGCTTTCTTT
CDR3 protein: CASSLAQNTEAFF

J gene: TRBJ1-2
V gene: TRBV2
D gene: .
clone size: .
CDR3 DNA: TGTGCCAGCAGTGTGGAGGGCTCTAACTATGGCTACACCTTC
CDR3 protein: CASSVEGSNYGYTF

J gene: TRBJ2-1
V gene: TRBV7-6
D gene: TRBD2
clone size: few
CDR3 DNA: TGTGCCAGCTCCGCCGGGGGGGCGGATTACAATGAGCAGTTCTTC
CDR3 protein: CASSAGGADYNEQFF

J gene: TRBJ1-1
V gene: TRBV5-4
D gene: .
clone size: .
CDR3 DNA: TGTGCCAGCAGCTTGGGAAGCGGAGCGAACACTGAAGCTTTCTTT
CDR3 protein: CASSLGSGANTEAFF

J gene: TRBJ1-1
V gene: TRBV19
D gene: TRBD1
clone size: .
CDR3 DNA: TGTGCCAGTAGTAAAATACAGGGGGAGGGCACTGAAGCTTTCTTT
CDR3 protein: CASSKIQGEGTEAFF

J gene: TRBJ2-7
V gene: TRBV2
D gene: .
clone size: .
CDR3 DNA: TGTGCCAGCAGTGAACTGGTCTGGGCCTCCGAGCAGTACTTC
CDR3 protein: CASSELVWASEQYF

J gene: TRBJ1-1
V gene: TRBV27
D gene: .
clone size: .
CDR3 DNA: TGTGCCAGCATGATAGGGGGGGCTATGAACACTGAAGCTTTCTTT
CDR3 protein: CASMIGGAMNTEAFF

J gene: TRBJ2-3
V gene: TRBV27
D gene: TRBD2
clone size: few
CDR3 DNA: TGTGCCAGCAGGGGACTAGCGGGGTCCCCAGATACGCAGTATTTT
CDR3 protein: CASRGLAGSPDTQYF

J gene: TRBJ1-2
V gene: TRBV7-6
D gene: .
clone size: .
CDR3 DNA: TGTGCCAGCAGCCCTTTAGAGATTGCTGAAGGCTACACCTTC
CDR3 protein: CASSPLEIAEGYTF

J gene: TRBJ1-5
V gene: TRBV6-1
D gene: .
clone size: once
CDR3 DNA: TGTGCCAGCAGTGTAGAGGGATACAATCAGCCCCAGCATTTT
CDR3 protein: CASSVEGYNQPQHF

J gene: TRBJ2-5
V gene: TRBV6-1
D gene: TRBD1
clone size: .
CDR3 DNA: TGTGCCAGCAGTGAAGTTTCGGGGACAGTCCCCTCGACCCAGTACTTC
CDR3 protein: CASSEVSGTVPSTQYF

J gene: TRBJ2-7
V gene: TRBV4-2
D gene: .
clone size: .
CDR3 DNA: TGTGCCAGCACCCCCGGCGGGCAGTCCTACGAGCAGTACTTC
CDR3 protein: CASTPGGQSYEQYF